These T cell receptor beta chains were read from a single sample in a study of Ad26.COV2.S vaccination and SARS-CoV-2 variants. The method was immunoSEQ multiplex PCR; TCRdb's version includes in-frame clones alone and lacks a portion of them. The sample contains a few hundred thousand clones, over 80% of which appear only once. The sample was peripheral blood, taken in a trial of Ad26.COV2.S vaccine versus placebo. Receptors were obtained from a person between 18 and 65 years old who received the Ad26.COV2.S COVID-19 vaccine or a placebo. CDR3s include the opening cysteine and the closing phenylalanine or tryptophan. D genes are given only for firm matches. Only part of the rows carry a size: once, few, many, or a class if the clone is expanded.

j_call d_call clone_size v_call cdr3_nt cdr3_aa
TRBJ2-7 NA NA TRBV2 TGTGCCAGCAGTGAACCTGGAGCGACATCCGAGCAGTACTTC CASSEPGATSEQYF
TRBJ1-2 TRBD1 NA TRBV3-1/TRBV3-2 TGTGCCAGCAGCCAAGATACCGGGACAGGCGTCTATGGCTACACCTTC CASSQDTGTGVYGYTF
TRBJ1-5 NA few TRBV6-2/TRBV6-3 TGTGCCAGCAGTTACGGGGTTAGCAATCAGCCCCAGCATTTT CASSYGVSNQPQHF
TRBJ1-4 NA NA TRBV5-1 TGCGCCAGCAGCTCCGGGGACGGGGTAATGGAAAAACTGTTTTTT CASSSGDGVMEKLFF
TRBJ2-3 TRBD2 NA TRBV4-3 TGCGCCAGCAGCCACCTTAAGCGGGATAGCACAGATACGCAGTATTTT CASSHLKRDSTDTQYF
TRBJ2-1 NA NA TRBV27 TGTGCCAGCAGTTTTACACTTTACAATGAGCAGTTCTTC CASSFTLYNEQFF
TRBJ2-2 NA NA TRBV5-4 TGTGCCAGCAGCCCGCGGTGGACATCGAACACCGGGGAGCTGTTTTTT CASSPRWTSNTGELFF
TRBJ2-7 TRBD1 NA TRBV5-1 TGCGCCAGCAGCTTGGGAGGACAGGGGGCGCGGGAGTACTTC CASSLGGQGAREYF
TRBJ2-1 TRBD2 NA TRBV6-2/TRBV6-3 TGTGCCAGCAGTTACGCTAGCGGGGGCGGGGATGAGCAGTTCTTC CASSYASGGGDEQFF
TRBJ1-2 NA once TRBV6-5 TGTGCCAGCAGTTATCGTCCAGGGGTTAACTATGGCTACACCTTC CASSYRPGVNYGYTF
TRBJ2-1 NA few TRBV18 TGTGCCAGCTCACCCAAGACTACTGGTAAGGCAAATGAGCAGTTCTTC CASSPKTTGKANEQFF
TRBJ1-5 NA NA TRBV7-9 TGTGCCAGCAGCTTAGTGGGGACAAAGGATTCCCCCCAGCATTTT CASSLVGTKDSPQHF
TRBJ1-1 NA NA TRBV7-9 TGTGCCAGCACCTCGACAGTGAACACTGAAGCTTTCTTT CASTSTVNTEAFF
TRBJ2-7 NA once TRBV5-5 TGTGCCAGCAGCGCCCTATCGGAAGGCGATCCCTACGAGCAGTACTTC CASSALSEGDPYEQYF
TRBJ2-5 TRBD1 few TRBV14 TGTGCCAGCAGTCACTTGACAGGGTTGGTGGGTGAGACCCAGTACTTC CASSHLTGLVGETQYF
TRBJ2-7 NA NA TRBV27 TGTGCCAGCAGCCTCTTGGGGGAAGGCTCCTACGAGCAGTACTTC CASSLLGEGSYEQYF
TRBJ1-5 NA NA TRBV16 TGTGCCAGCAGCCAACCAAGGTCTGGCACAAGCAATCAGCCCCAGCATTTT CASSQPRSGTSNQPQHF
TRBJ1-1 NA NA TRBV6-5 TGTGCCAGCAGTTACAGGGTGGTGAACACTGAAGCTTTCTTT CASSYRVVNTEAFF
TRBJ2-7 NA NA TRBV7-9 TGTGCCAGCAGCTTAGGTGGAGGGGTGTCCTCCTACGAGCAGTACTTC CASSLGGGVSSYEQYF
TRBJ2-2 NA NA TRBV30 TGTGCCTGGAGTGCGAGCACCGGGGAGCTGTTTTTT CAWSASTGELFF
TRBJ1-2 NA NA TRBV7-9 TGTGCCAGCAGCCACAGCCTGGACCCCCCCATTGGCTACACCTTC CASSHSLDPPIGYTF
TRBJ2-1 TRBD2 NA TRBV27 TGTGCCAGCAGAACCGGGACTAGCTCCTACAATGAGCAGTTCTTC CASRTGTSSYNEQFF
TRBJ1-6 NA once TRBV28 TGTGCCAGCAACCTGTTCGGCTTCGGTAGGGTCAATTCACCCCTCCACTTT CASNLFGFGRVNSPLHF
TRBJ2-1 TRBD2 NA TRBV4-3 TGCGCCAGCAGCCAAGAAAGGACTAGCGGGGGGGGCTCCTACAATGAGCAGTTCTTC CASSQERTSGGGSYNEQFF
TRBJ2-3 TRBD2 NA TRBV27 TGTGCCAGCTCAAGGGGGACTAGCTCAGATACGCAGTATTTT CASSRGTSSDTQYF
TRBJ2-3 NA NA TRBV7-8 TGTGCCAGCAGCTTGCGACTCAACACAGATACGCAGTATTTT CASSLRLNTDTQYF
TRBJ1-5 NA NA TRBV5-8 TGTGCCAGCAGCTTTGGCAGGAATCAGCCCCAGCATTTT CASSFGRNQPQHF
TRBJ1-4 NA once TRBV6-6 TGTGCCAGCAGTTACGGAGCAACTAATGAAAAACTGTTTTTT CASSYGATNEKLFF
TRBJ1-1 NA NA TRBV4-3 TGCGCCAGCAGCCAAGAAGAGTCAGTGCAAGCTTTCTTT CASSQEESVQAFF
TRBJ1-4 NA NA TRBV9 TGTGCCAGCAGCGTAGATCGACAGCTTAATGAAAAACTGTTTTTT CASSVDRQLNEKLFF
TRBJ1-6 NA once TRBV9 TGTGCCAGCAGCGAGGACAGATATAATTCACCCCTCCACTTT CASSEDRYNSPLHF
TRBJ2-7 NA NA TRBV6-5 TGTGCCAGCAGTTCAACCCGGCGGGGGCGGGGCTACGAGCAGTACTTC CASSSTRRGRGYEQYF
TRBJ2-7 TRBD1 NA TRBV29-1 TGCAGCGCCGGGGGACAGGGAAACTCCTACGAGCAGTACTTC CSAGGQGNSYEQYF
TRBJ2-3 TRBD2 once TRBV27 TGTGCCAGCAGTTTAAGTCGGACTAGCGGGGGGAATACGCAGTATTTT CASSLSRTSGGNTQYF
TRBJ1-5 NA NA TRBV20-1 TGCAGTGCTAGTAGGGGTTACAATCAGCCCCAGCATTTT CSASRGYNQPQHF
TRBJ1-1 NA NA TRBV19 TGTGCCAGTAGTAGCCTGGGTGCTGAAGCTTTCTTT CASSSLGAEAFF
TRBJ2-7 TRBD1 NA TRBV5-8 TGTGCCAGCATCAACACAGGGGCCGAGCAGTACTTC CASINTGAEQYF
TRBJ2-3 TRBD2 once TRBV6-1 TGTGCCAGCAGTGAAAACGGAGGGACTATCGATACGCAGTATTTT CASSENGGTIDTQYF
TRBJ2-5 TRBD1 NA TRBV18 TGTGCCAGCTCACCAACTCCGGGACAGGGACAAGAGACCCAGTACTTC CASSPTPGQGQETQYF
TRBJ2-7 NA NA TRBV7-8 TGTGCCAGCAGCCCCGGGACTGAGTCCTACGAGCAGTACTTC CASSPGTESYEQYF
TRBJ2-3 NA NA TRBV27 TGTGCCAGCAGCCCTGACATCACAGATACGCAGTATTTT CASSPDITDTQYF
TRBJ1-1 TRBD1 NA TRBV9 TGTGCCAGCAGCCCGACAGGGGGCATTAACACTGAAGCTTTCTTT CASSPTGGINTEAFF
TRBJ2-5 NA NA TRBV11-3 TGTGCCAGCAGCTTAGCCGGGGGAGAGACCCAGTACTTC CASSLAGGETQYF
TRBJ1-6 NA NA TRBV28 TGTGCCAGCAGATCCTACGAACGGCTCAATTCACCCCTCCACTTT CASRSYERLNSPLHF
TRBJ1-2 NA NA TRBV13 TGTGCCAGCAGCCAGGAAAGCCCCCACGGCTACACCTTC CASSQESPHGYTF
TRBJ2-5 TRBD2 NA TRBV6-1 TGTGCCAGCAGTGAAGCCAGCGGGGGTGGGACCCAGTACTTC CASSEASGGGTQYF
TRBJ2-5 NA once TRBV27 TGTGCCAGCCGGGAATGGGCCCAAAATACGGAGACCCAGTACTTC CASREWAQNTETQYF
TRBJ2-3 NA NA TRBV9 TGTGCCAGCAGCGAGAGCACAGATACGCAGTATTTT CASSESTDTQYF
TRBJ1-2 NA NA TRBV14 TGTGCCAGCAGCCAATATGTGGGGGGCTACACCTTC CASSQYVGGYTF
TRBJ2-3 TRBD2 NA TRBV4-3 TGCGCCAGCAGCCAAGGCCGGCGAGGGGGCGAGGCTAGCGGGGGGGCCACAGATACGCAGTATTTT CASSQGRRGGEASGGATDTQYF
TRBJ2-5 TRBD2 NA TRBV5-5 TGTGCCAGCAGCGGGGGACTAGCGGGGGTAAAAGAGACCCAGTACTTC CASSGGLAGVKETQYF
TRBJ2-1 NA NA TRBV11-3 TGTGCCAGCAGCTTAGGGGGGGCGAATGGTCAGTTCTTC CASSLGGANGQFF
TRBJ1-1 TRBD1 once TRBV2 TGTGCCAGTTATCGGGACAGGAGGGGGAACACTGAAGCTTTCTTT CASYRDRRGNTEAFF
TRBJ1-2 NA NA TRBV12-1 TGTGCCATGACCAGGGGGCAGAAGGGCTACACCTTC CAMTRGQKGYTF
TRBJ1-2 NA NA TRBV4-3 TGCGCCAGCAGCCAAGATCAGGTCCGTCATGGCTACACCTTC CASSQDQVRHGYTF
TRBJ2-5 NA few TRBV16 TGTGCCAGCAGCCAAAACCAAGAGACCCAGTACTTC CASSQNQETQYF
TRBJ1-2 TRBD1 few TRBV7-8 TGTGCCAGCAGCTTAAGAGCAGGGGGCTATGGCTACACCTTC CASSLRAGGYGYTF
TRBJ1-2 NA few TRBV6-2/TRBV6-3 TGTGCCAGCAGCCCTCGGGGGCCGGAGCGGGGAGGGTTAAGGGGCTACACCTTC CASSPRGPERGGLRGYTF
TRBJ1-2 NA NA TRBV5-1 TGCGCCAGCAGCTTGCGTTTGGGGAACTATGGCTACACCTTC CASSLRLGNYGYTF
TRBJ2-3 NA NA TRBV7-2 TGTGCCAGCAGACCCCCGGGGTTGGGCACAGATACGCAGTATTTT CASRPPGLGTDTQYF